The TCR beta chain described here comes from a study of T cell clonality in common variable immunodeficiency. Using immunoSEQ multiplex PCR, the repertoire was profiled, and TCRdb retains in-frame clones only, with some absent. The sample contains fewer than 55,000 clones, none of them singletons. This clone was recorded at least ten times. The TCR sequence derives from a person between 18 and 75 years old in good health. The sequencing input was peripheral blood mononuclear cells.

The CDR3 sequence: CASSIRGQGAYEQYF. CDR3 DNA, as far as it was read: TGTGCCAGTAGTATCCGGGGGCAGGGGGCCTACGAG. This rearrangement joins TRBV19 to TRBJ2-7; maybe TRBD1 (7 bases). The read gets to within 3 residues of the CDR3 end, and the germline J gene fills in the rest. Germline V gene sequence: CDR1 LNHDA, CDR2 SQIVND (reference sequence). The CDR3 has 15 residues. The ends were cut back, 3 bases at V and 2 bases at J, with 14 bases in the middle.